The subject of this entry is one T cell receptor beta chain. One base away lies a much larger clone, so this may be a sequencing read error. This entry is derived from a study of regulatory T cells in long-lasting Graves disease. The TCR beta library used iRepertoire HTBI primers with Arm-PCR amplification of CDR3. Methods used by the authors: Identification of gene segments yielded 60 or so TRBV and 12 to 15 TRBJ across samples. TCRdb independently ran MiXCR on the multiplex PCR reads; one entry per CDR3 protein. It is TCRdb's table, rather than the study itself, that gives the V and J calls and clone size. This sample has 380,000 or so distinct CDR3 sequences, with about 17% found just once. Regarding time point: newly diagnosed GD, antithyroid drugs for less than 3 months. After RNA was extracted from PBMCs, the TCR library was made from it. Germline CDR1 and CDR2: LGHDT and YNNKEL (reference sequence). The CDR3 totals 14 residues.

This same sample was also part of a study on T cells in Graves' hyperthyroidism and ophthalmopathy.

Sequences were derived from peripheral blood mononuclear cells (PBMCs), sampled at new diagnosis, from a patient treated with antithyroid drugs. The source is a young woman with Graves disease. V gene TRBV3-1 combines with J gene TRBJ2-1; D is tentatively TRBD1 or TRBD2 (6 bases each). CDR3: CASSFRGAGNDQFF. DNA for the CDR3: TGTGCCAGCAGTTTTAGGGGGGCTGGCAATGATCAGTTCTTC.